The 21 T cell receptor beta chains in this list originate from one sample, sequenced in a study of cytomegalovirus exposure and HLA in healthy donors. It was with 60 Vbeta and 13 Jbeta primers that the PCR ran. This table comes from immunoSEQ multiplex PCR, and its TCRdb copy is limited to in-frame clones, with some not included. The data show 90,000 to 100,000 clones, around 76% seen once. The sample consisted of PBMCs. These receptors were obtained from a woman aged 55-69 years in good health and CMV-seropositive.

Here the CDR3 reads CASSYSWTRSTEAFF. In DNA form, the CDR3 reads TGTGCCAGCAGTTACTCGTGGACAAGGAGCACTGAAGCTTTCTTT. This chain links TRBV6-5 with TRBJ1-1; D may be TRBD1 (5 bases). V shed 0 bases and J shed 4 bases, with 12 bases lying between them. CDR3 size: 15 residues. Germline V gene lookup returns CDR1 MNHEY and CDR2 SVGAGI.

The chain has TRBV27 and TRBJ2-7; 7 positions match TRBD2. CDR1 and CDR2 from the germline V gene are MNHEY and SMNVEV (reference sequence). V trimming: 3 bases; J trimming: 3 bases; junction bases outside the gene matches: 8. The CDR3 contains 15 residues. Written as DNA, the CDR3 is TGTGCCAGCAGTTTGGCGGGAGACGGAGGCTACGAGCAGTACTTC. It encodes CASSLAGDGGYEQYF.

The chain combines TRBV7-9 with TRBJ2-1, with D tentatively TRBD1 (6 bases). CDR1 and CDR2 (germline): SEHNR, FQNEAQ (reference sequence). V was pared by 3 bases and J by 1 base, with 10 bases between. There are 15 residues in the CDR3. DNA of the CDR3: TGTGCCAGCAGCTTTCAGGGGTTATCCTACAATGAGCAGTTCTTC. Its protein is CASSFQGLSYNEQFF.

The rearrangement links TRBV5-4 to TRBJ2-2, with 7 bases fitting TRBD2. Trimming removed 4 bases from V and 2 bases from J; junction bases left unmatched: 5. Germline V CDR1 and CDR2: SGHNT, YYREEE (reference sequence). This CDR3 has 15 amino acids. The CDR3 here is CASSASGPNTGELFF. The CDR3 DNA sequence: TGTGCCAGCAGCGCTAGCGGCCCTAACACCGGGGAGCTGTTTTTT.

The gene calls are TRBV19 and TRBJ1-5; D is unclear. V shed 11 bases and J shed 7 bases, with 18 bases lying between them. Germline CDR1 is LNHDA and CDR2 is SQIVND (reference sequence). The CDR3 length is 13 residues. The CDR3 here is CASSTAARQPQHF. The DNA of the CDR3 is TGTGCCTCCTCAACGGCGGCTAGGCAGCCCCAGCATTTT.

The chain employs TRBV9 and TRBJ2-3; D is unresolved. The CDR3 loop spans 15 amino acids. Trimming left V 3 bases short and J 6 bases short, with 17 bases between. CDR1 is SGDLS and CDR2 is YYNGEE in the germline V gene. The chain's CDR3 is CASSAPIPSTDTQYF. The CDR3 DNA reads TGTGCCAGCAGCGCTCCGATCCCGAGTACGGATACGCAGTATTTT.

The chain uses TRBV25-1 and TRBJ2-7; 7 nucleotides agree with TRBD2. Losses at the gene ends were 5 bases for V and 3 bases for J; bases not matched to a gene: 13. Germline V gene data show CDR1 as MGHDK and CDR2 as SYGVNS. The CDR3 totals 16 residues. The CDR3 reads CASSTDLVGRNYEQYF. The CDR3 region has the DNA TGTGCCAGCAGTACCGACCTTGTCGGGAGGAACTACGAGCAGTACTTC.

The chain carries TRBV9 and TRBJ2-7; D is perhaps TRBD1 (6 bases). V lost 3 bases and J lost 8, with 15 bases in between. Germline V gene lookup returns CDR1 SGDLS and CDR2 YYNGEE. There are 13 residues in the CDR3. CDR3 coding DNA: TGTGCCAGCAGCGAGGGGGTTAGGGAGAAGCAGTACTTC. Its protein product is CASSEGVREKQYF.

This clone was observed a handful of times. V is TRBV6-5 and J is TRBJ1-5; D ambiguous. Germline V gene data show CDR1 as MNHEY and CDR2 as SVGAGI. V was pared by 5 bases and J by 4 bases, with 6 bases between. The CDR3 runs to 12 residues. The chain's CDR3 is CASSTGNQPQHF. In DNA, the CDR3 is TGTGCCAGCAGTACGGGGAATCAGCCCCAGCATTTT.

The CDR3 here is CASSPSKARAAFF. CDR3 in DNA: TGTGCCAGCAGCCCCTCCAAGGCGAGGGCGGCTTTCTTT. The chain recombines TRBV6-5 with TRBJ1-1; D uncertain. The CDR3 runs to 13 residues. Germline V gives CDR1 MNHEY, CDR2 SVGAGI. V was pared by 6 bases and J by 11 bases, with 19 bases between.

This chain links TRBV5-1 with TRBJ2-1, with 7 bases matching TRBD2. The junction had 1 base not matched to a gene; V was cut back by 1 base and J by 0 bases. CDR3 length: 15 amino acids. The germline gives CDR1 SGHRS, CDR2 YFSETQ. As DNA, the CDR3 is TGCGCCAGCAGCTTGTGGGGGGGCTCCTACAATGAGCAGTTCTTC. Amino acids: CASSLWGGSYNEQFF.

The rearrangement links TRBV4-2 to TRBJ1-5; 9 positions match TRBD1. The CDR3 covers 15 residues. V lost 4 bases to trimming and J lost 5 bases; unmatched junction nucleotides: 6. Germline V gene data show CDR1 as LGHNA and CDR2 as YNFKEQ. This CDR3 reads CASSLGTGRDQPQHF. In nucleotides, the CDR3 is TGTGCCAGCAGCCTTGGGACAGGGCGGGATCAGCCCCAGCATTTT.

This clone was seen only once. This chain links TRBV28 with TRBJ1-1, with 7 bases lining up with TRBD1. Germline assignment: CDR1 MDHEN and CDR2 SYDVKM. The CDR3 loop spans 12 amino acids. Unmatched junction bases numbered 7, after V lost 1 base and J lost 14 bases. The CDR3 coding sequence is TGTGCCAGCAGTTTATATGGGACAGTGCCGTTCTTT. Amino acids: CASSLYGTVPFF.

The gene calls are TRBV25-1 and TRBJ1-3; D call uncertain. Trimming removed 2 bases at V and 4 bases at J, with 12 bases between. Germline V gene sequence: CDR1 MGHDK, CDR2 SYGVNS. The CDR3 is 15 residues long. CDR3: CASSEVGGIGNTIYF. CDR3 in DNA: TGTGCCAGCAGTGAAGTGGGAGGGATCGGAAACACCATATATTTT.

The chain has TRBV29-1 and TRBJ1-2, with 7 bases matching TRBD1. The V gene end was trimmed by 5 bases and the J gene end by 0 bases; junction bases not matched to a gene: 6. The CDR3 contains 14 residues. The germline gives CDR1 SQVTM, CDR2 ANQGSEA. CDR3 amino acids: CSVRGTDTNYGYTF. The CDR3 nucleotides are TGCAGCGTTCGCGGGACAGATACTAACTATGGCTACACCTTC.

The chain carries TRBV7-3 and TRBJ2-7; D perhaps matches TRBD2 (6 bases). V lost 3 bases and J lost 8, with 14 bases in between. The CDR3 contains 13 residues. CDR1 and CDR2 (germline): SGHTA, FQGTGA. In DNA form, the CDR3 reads TGTGCCAGCAGCTTTTCGCGGGATGATAAGCAGTACTTC. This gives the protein CASSFSRDDKQYF.

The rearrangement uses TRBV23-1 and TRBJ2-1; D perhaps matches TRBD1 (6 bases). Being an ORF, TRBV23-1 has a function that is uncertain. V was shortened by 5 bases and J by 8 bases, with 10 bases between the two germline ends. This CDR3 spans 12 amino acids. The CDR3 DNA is TGCGCCAGCAGTAGGGGGTTTGATGAGCAGTTCTTC. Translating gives CASSRGFDEQFF.

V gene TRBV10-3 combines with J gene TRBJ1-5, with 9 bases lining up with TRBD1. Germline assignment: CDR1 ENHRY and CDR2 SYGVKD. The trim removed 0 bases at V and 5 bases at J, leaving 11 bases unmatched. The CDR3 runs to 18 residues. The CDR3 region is CAISESGTGRLMHQPQHF. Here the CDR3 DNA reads TGTGCCATCAGTGAGTCCGGGACAGGGAGGTTAATGCATCAGCCCCAGCATTTT.

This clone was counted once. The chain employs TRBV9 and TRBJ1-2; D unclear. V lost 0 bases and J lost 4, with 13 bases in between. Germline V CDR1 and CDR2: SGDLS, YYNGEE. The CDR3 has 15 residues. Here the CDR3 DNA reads TGTGCCAGCAGCGTAGGCCGGCCGGAGATCTATGGCTACACCTTC. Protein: CASSVGRPEIYGYTF.

The CDR3 coding sequence is TGTGCCAGCAGCCCAGGGGGGGAGACCCAGTACTTC. Encoded protein: CASSPGGETQYF. The gene calls are TRBV6-1 and TRBJ2-5; D is perhaps TRBD1 (7 bases). Trimming pared 6 bases from V and 5 bases from J, leaving 10 bases between. CDR1 and CDR2 (germline): MNHNS, SASEGT. This CDR3 comprises 12 residues.

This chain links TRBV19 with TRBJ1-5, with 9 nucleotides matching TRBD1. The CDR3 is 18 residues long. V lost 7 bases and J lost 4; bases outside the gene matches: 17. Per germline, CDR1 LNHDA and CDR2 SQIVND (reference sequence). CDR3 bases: TGTGCCAGTAAAAATTTCATAACCGGGACAGGGAGAAATCAGCCCCAGCATTTT. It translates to CASKNFITGTGRNQPQHF.